The next 26 T cell receptor beta chains were all read from a single sample in a study of blood T cell repertoires in COVID-19. The protocol was immunoSEQ multiplex PCR, while the TCRdb copy is restricted to in-frame clones and leaves out a portion. The table includes around 260,000 clones, about 90% detected once. Source material: peripheral blood. The receptors come from a woman in her 70s with COVID-19, enrolled during active disease.

This sequence joins TRBV28 and TRBJ1-1; the match to TRBD1 covers 8 bases. In germline, CDR1 is MDHEN, CDR2 SYDVKM. J was trimmed by 3 bases and V by 3 bases; bases with no gene match: 3. This CDR3 is built from 14 residues. CDR3 nucleotide sequence: TGTGCCAGCAGTTTCTGGGGACAGGACACTGAAGCTTTCTTT. Protein sequence: CASSFWGQDTEAFF.

The CDR3 sequence is CSVDGYAGGGETQYF. The CDR3 DNA reads as TGCAGCGTTGACGGATACGCGGGAGGCGGAGAGACCCAGTACTTC. The chain employs TRBV29-1 and TRBJ2-5, with 8 bases that match TRBD2. J gave up 4 bases and V 3 bases, and 10 bases lay outside the gene matches. CDR1 SQVTM and CDR2 ANQGSEA come from the germline V gene. This CDR3 contains 15 residues.

The chain's CDR3 is CASSYRQGGTGELFF. CDR3 bases: TGTGCCAGCAGTTACAGGCAGGGAGGGACCGGGGAGCTGTTTTTT. The chain employs TRBV6-2 or TRBV6-3 and TRBJ2-2; TRBD2 matches at 7 bases. The ends lost 2 bases at V and 5 bases at J; junction bases unmatched: 5. CDR1 and CDR2 from the germline V gene are MNHEY and SVGEGT. This CDR3 is 15 amino acids long.

The CDR3 here is CASSPRVNGYTF. The CDR3 nucleotides read TGTGCCAGCAGTCCGAGGGTTAATGGCTACACCTTC. The genes are TRBV28 and TRBJ1-2; D is unresolved. Trimming stripped 5 bases from V and 6 bases from J, with 10 bases between. This CDR3 has 12 residues. From germline, CDR1 is MDHEN and CDR2 SYDVKM.

This clone came up once. This rearrangement joins TRBV27 to TRBJ2-1; 12 bases are shared with TRBD2. V lost 6 bases to trimming and J lost 7 bases; unmatched junction nucleotides: 7. This CDR3 spans 15 amino acids. Germline values: CDR1 MNHEY, CDR2 SMNVEV (reference sequence). The CDR3 region is CASRSGLAGGNEQFF. The CDR3, as DNA: TGTGCCAGCAGATCGGGACTAGCGGGTGGAAATGAGCAGTTCTTC.

In its sample, this clone was seen a few times. The J gene is TRBJ2-5, the V gene TRBV27; TRBD2 matches 11 bases. The CDR3 spans 17 residues. Germline loops: CDR1 MNHEY, CDR2 SMNVEV (reference sequence). With V trimmed by 6 bases and J by 3 bases, 12 bases remained unmatched. The CDR3 DNA reads TGTGCCAGCAGCCGCAAACGCCCGGGACTAGCGGAAGAGACCCAGTACTTC. Encoded protein: CASSRKRPGLAEETQYF.

The chain carries TRBV4-2 and TRBJ2-7; the D gene is possibly TRBD2 (6 bases). Between the trimmed V and J ends, which lost 0 bases and 7 bases, there was a span of 13 bases. Germline CDR1 LGHNA, CDR2 YNFKEQ. The length of the CDR3 is 14 residues. The DNA of the CDR3 is TGTGCCAGCAGCCAAGATATTCTAGGGAGGGAGCAGTACTTC. Its translation is CASSQDILGREQYF.

The rearrangement uses TRBV7-3 and TRBJ2-2; D may be TRBD1 (7 bases). Germline lookup yields CDR1 SGHTA and CDR2 FQGTGA. The CDR3 loop spans 16 amino acids. Deletions cut 2 bases from V and 0 bases from J, with 10 bases between. The CDR3 loop is CASSLGGTANTGELFF. CDR3 in DNA: TGTGCCAGCAGCTTAGGGGGGACAGCGAACACCGGGGAGCTGTTTTTT.

J is TRBJ2-7 and V is TRBV28; D is unclear. The CDR3 has 16 amino acids. CDR1 is MDHEN and CDR2 is SYDVKM in the germline V gene. The V end lost 5 bases, the J end lost 2 bases, and 19 bases lay between the germline ends. The CDR3 region has the DNA TGTGCCAGCAGTGCCGCACCCTACCAAACGACCTACGAGCAGTACTTC. It codes for CASSAAPYQTTYEQYF.

V and J are TRBV5-6 and TRBJ1-6, with a possible D match to TRBD1 (6 bases). Germline V gene lookup returns CDR1 SGHDT and CDR2 YYEEEE. V gave up 3 bases and J gave up 4 bases, with 8 bases separating them. The CDR3 has 14 residues. The CDR3: CASSSTGYNSPLHF. CDR3 bases: TGTGCCAGCAGCTCTACAGGGTATAATTCACCCCTCCACTTT.

This chain links TRBV6-5 with TRBJ2-2; no firm D call. The CDR3 length is 15 residues. Between the trimmed V and J ends, which lost 5 bases and 5 bases, there was a span of 15 bases. Germline loops: CDR1 MNHEY, CDR2 SVGAGI. The DNA for the CDR3 is TGTGCCAGCAGTCGGCAAGCCTTGACAACCGGGGAGCTGTTTTTT. Its translation: CASSRQALTTGELFF.

The rearrangement uses TRBV5-1 and TRBJ2-4; 9 bases fit TRBD2. Germline CDR1 SGHRS, CDR2 YFSETQ. J was trimmed by 4 bases and V by 0 bases; bases with no gene match: 5. The CDR3 is 16 residues long. CDR3 residues: CASSLGLAERKNIQYF. The DNA for the CDR3 is TGCGCCAGCAGCTTGGGACTAGCGGAGAGAAAAAACATTCAGTACTTC.

The chain uses TRBV7-2 and TRBJ1-1; D possibly corresponds to TRBD1 (6 bases). CDR1 and CDR2 from the germline V gene are SGHTA and FQGNSA. The CDR3 covers 15 residues. V gave up 2 bases and J gave up 1 base, with 11 bases separating them. CDR3: CASSLQGLQNTEAFF. The CDR3 nucleotides are TGTGCCAGCAGCTTACAGGGGCTGCAGAACACTGAAGCTTTCTTT.

The chain combines TRBV7-3 with TRBJ1-1; 12 nucleotides agree with TRBD1. After removal of 5 bases from V and 5 bases from J, the junction contained 9 bases not matched to a gene. Germline CDR1 and CDR2: SGHTA and FQGTGA. This CDR3 comprises 16 residues. The CDR3: CASSDPGQGAGTEAFF. CDR3 coding DNA: TGTGCCAGCAGCGACCCGGGACAGGGGGCGGGTACTGAAGCTTTCTTT. The complete variable domain, with remaining parts taken from reference TRBV7-3 and TRBJ1-1, reads GAGVSQTPSNKVTEKGKYVELRCDPISGHTALYWYRQSLGQGPEFLIYFQGTGAADDSGLPNDRFFAVRPEGSVSTLKIQRTERGDSAVYLCASSDPGQGAGTEAFFGQGTRLTVV.

This chain connects TRBV7-9 to TRBJ1-1; D may be TRBD1 (5 bases). Germline loops: CDR1 SEHNR, CDR2 FQNEAQ (reference sequence). V was shortened by 5 bases and J by 3 bases, with 13 bases between the two germline ends. The CDR3 is 14 amino acids. This CDR3 is CASSVTRGDTEAFF. The CDR3 nucleotides read TGTGCCAGCAGCGTGACGCGGGGCGACACTGAAGCTTTCTTT. Looking up the rest from reference TRBV7-9 and TRBJ1-1 gives the full variable domain: DTGVSQNPRHKITKRGQNVTFRCDPISEHNRLYWYRQTLGQGPEFLTYFQNEAQLEKSRLLSDRFSAERPKGSFSTLEIQRTEQGDSAMYLCASSVTRGDTEAFFGQGTRLTVV.

The count of this clone is one. The chain carries TRBV27 and TRBJ2-7; a weak D match, TRBD1 (5 bases). CDR3 size: 14 residues. CDR1 is MNHEY, CDR2 SMNVEV, per germline (reference sequence). The germline V and J ends were trimmed by 0 bases and 3 bases, with 9 bases remaining between them. Here the CDR3 reads CASSLSGVSYEQYF. In DNA, the CDR3 is TGTGCCAGCAGTTTATCAGGGGTGAGCTACGAGCAGTACTTC.

The V call is TRBV19, the J call TRBJ1-5, with TRBD1 matching over 8 bases. This CDR3 region has 16 residues. After removal of 0 bases from V and 5 bases from J, the junction contained 6 bases not matched to a gene. The germline gives CDR1 LNHDA, CDR2 SQIVND (reference sequence). CDR3 residues: CASSIDRGTGHQPQHF. CDR3 sequence (DNA): TGTGCCAGTAGTATAGATCGGGGGACAGGACATCAGCCCCAGCATTTT.

V and J are TRBV12-5 and TRBJ1-1; D is possibly TRBD1 (5 bases). V gave up 4 bases and J gave up 5 bases, with 17 bases separating them. Germline V gene data show CDR1 as LGHNT and CDR2 as FRNRAP. The CDR3 loop spans 15 amino acids. Here the CDR3 DNA reads TGTGCTAGTGGTTATTGGACCCAGGGTAGGACTGAAGCTTTCTTT. The encoded protein is CASGYWTQGRTEAFF.

This chain links TRBV11-2 with TRBJ2-7, with D possibly matching TRBD1 (5 bases). This CDR3 contains 14 residues. Trimming pared 10 bases from V and 0 bases from J, leaving 16 bases between. Germline V gene data show CDR1 as SGHAT and CDR2 as FQNNGV. In nucleotides, the CDR3 is TGTGCCACAAGGAAGGGGCCGAGCTCCTACGAGCAGTACTTC. Its protein is CATRKGPSSYEQYF.

The chain has TRBV3-1 (or the pseudogene TRBV3-2) and TRBJ2-3; D might be TRBD2 (5 bases). The CDR3 consists of 13 residues. The germline V and J ends were trimmed by 4 bases and 1 base, with 6 bases remaining between them. Germline CDR1 reads LGHDT; CDR2 reads YNNKEL (reference sequence). The DNA of the CDR3 is TGTGCCAGCAGCCCAGCGGGCACAGATACGCAGTATTTT. Translation gives CASSPAGTDTQYF.

This chain links TRBV6-5 with TRBJ2-2; D perhaps matches TRBD1 (6 bases). This CDR3 spans 14 amino acids. Germline V gene lookup returns CDR1 MNHEY and CDR2 SVGAGI. V dropped 8 bases and J dropped 6 bases, with 16 bases sitting between them. The CDR3 DNA sequence: TGTGCCAGCGATAGGGGGTTAGGGGCCGGGGAGCTGTTTTTT. Translated: CASDRGLGAGELFF.

The rearrangement joins TRBV29-1 to TRBJ2-5, with D possibly being TRBD2 (6 bases). Deletions cut 7 bases from V and 4 bases from J, with 10 bases between. The CDR3 is made up of 11 amino acids. In germline, CDR1 is SQVTM, CDR2 ANQGSEA. The CDR3 reads CSGRLGETQYF. The CDR3 nucleotides are TGCAGCGGGAGACTAGGAGAGACCCAGTACTTC.

This chain links TRBV5-4 with TRBJ1-3; D is perhaps TRBD1 (5 bases). Germline loops: CDR1 SGHNT, CDR2 YYREEE (reference sequence). V lost 1 base to trimming and J lost 4 bases, with 12 bases between them. The CDR3 length is 15 residues. The CDR3 is CASSLKGRGGNTIYF. The CDR3 DNA follows: TGTGCCAGCAGCTTGAAGGGAAGGGGAGGAAACACCATATATTTT.

The chain couples TRBV30 to TRBJ2-1, with 10 positions matching TRBD2. The CDR3 is 14 amino acids. V dropped 4 bases and J dropped 7; count of bases not matched to a gene: 7. The germline V gene encodes CDR1 GTSNPN and CDR2 SVGIG (reference sequence). The CDR3 region is CAWTASGSRNEQFF. In DNA form, the CDR3 reads TGTGCCTGGACGGCTAGCGGGAGTAGGAATGAGCAGTTCTTC.

This chain connects TRBV7-2 to TRBJ1-5, with D unclear. Germline values: CDR1 SGHTA, CDR2 FQGNSA. V shed 0 bases and J shed 3 bases, with 6 bases lying between them. CDR3 length: 14 amino acids. CDR3 amino acids: CASSLAGTNQPQHF. In DNA form, the CDR3 reads TGTGCCAGCAGCTTAGCGGGCACCAATCAGCCCCAGCATTTT.

The chain is built from TRBV9 and TRBJ1-4; TRBD1 matches 7 bases. Germline V gives CDR1 SGDLS, CDR2 YYNGEE. This CDR3 is built from 14 residues. V dropped 3 bases and J dropped 3; count of bases not matched to a gene: 2. CDR3 residues: CASSAGQPNEKLFF. The CDR3 bases are TGTGCCAGCAGCGCGGGACAGCCTAATGAAAAACTGTTTTTT.